A selection of T cell receptor beta chains follows, all from one sample in a study of blood T cells in healthy people across ages. MiXCR, run by TCRdb on the 5' RACE reads, gives a single entry per CDR3 protein. Counted here are fewer than 1.5 million distinct CDR3 sequences, roughly 40% occurring once; the ten biggest clones make up 7.9%. Sample: blood. The receptors come from a woman aged 18-29 years in good health. CDR3s include the opening cysteine and the closing phenylalanine or tryptophan. The D gene is left open where the match is weak. A row's size may be missing; if present it is once, few, many or a size class.

- TRBJ2-3 TRBV12-5 - TGTGCTAGTGGTTTGCTCCCCAAGGGTGTAGCGGGCACAGATACGCAGTATTTT CASGLLPKGVAGTDTQYF
- TRBJ2-7 TRBV20-1 TRBD1 TGCAGTGCCATCCCGATAGACAGGGGGCCTTACGAGCAGTACTTC CSAIPIDRGPYEQYF
few TRBJ1-6 TRBV7-9 TRBD1 TGTGCCAGCAGCGGAACAGGGGCGGGAAATTCACCCCTCCACTTT CASSGTGAGNSPLHF
- TRBJ1-4 TRBV4-1 TRBD1 TGCGCCAGCAGCCAAGTGACCCGACGGCAGGGGGCCCATGAGCTGTTTTTT CASSQVTRRQGAHELFF
few TRBJ2-4 TRBV21-1 - TGTGCCAGCAGCGGAGTCAGGTTATCGGAGCAGTACTTC CASSGVRLSEQYF
- TRBJ1-2 TRBV28 - TGTGCCAGCAGTTCCCTGGAGCGGCAGGGTCTCGAGGGCTACACCTTC CASSSLERQGLEGYTF
- TRBJ2-7 TRBV5-1 - TGCGCCAGCAGCTTGGCCGGGGACGCAGCCTACGAGCAGTACTTC CASSLAGDAAYEQYF
few TRBJ1-1 TRBV10-3 - TGTGCCATCAGTGACGCGGAGGGTGGTGGCACTGAAGCTTTCTTT CAISDAEGGGTEAFF
- TRBJ2-5 TRBV6-5 TRBD2 TGTGCCAGCAGTTATGGGGCTAGCCGGGGGGGGACCCAGTACTTC CASSYGASRGGTQYF
few TRBJ1-1 TRBV5-1 - TGCGCCAGCAGCTTGGAACAAGGGCATGGTGAAGCTTTCTTT CASSLEQGHGEAFF
- TRBJ2-3 TRBV5-4 - TGTGCCAGCAGCTTGGCGGGCAGGGGACCAGATACGCAGTATTTT CASSLAGRGPDTQYF
- TRBJ2-3 TRBV7-2 - TGTGCCAGCAGCTGGATAGCAGAAGACACAGATACGCAGTATTTT CASSWIAEDTDTQYF
few TRBJ2-7 TRBV20-1 TRBD1 TGCAGTGCCCAGACAGGGAACGAGCAGTACTTC CSAQTGNEQYF
- TRBJ1-2 TRBV10-3 - TGTGCCACCGAAATGGGGGGGTCAATTAACTATGGCTACACCTTC CATEMGGSINYGYTF
- TRBJ2-2 TRBV12-3/TRBV12-4 - TGTGCCAGCAGTTCGACAAAGATGACGGACTATAAGACCGGGGAGCTGTTTTTT CASSSTKMTDYKTGELFF
many TRBJ2-3 TRBV7-9 - TGCGCCAGCAGCTTGGGTCTTGATACGCAGTATTTT CASSLGLDTQYF
few TRBJ2-1 TRBV6-6 TRBD2 TGTGCCAGCATCGGTAGCGGGAGGGCCTACAATGAGCAGTTCTTC CASIGSGRAYNEQFF
- TRBJ1-2 TRBV7-3 - TGTGCCAGCAGCCTCCAACCCGACACAGCCTATGGCTACACCTTC CASSLQPDTAYGYTF
- TRBJ2-7 TRBV12-3/TRBV12-4 TRBD1 TGTGCCAGCAGGATAACTTACAGGGGGAAGAAATACGAGCAGTACTTC CASRITYRGKKYEQYF
many TRBJ2-1 TRBV11-3 TRBD2 TGTGCCAGCAGCTTAGCGGGGGGGCCGAACGATGAGCAGTTCTTC CASSLAGGPNDEQFF
- TRBJ2-7 TRBV29-1 TRBD1 TGCAGCGTACTTAGGGACAGGGGGCGCGTCTACGAGCAGTACTTC CSVLRDRGRVYEQYF
- TRBJ2-5 TRBV29-1 - TGCAGCGTCGGTGTAAGGGAGACCCAGTACTTC CSVGVRETQYF
- TRBJ2-5 TRBV4-2 - TGTGCCAGCAGCCAAGAGGGCAGGGGGGTGGAGACCCAGTACTTC CASSQEGRGVETQYF
- TRBJ2-7 TRBV6-1 - TGTGCCAGCAGCGTGAGAGGCCCAGCCTACGAGCAGTACTTC CASSVRGPAYEQYF
few TRBJ2-1 TRBV6-1 TRBD2 TGTGCCAGCAGTGGGCGAGTAGCGGGGGGCCCAAATGAGCAGTTCTTC CASSGRVAGGPNEQFF
- TRBJ2-3 TRBV9 - TGTGCCAGCAGCGCGCTTCCCCAAACAGAAGTGACGCAGTATTTT CASSALPQTEVTQYF
- TRBJ1-6 TRBV9 - TGTGCCAGCAGTCAGAGGTTACAGTTTTCACCCCTCCACTTT CASSQRLQFSPLHF
few TRBJ2-7 TRBV11-2 - TGTGCCAGCGGGATGAGCACCTACGAGCAGTACTTC CASGMSTYEQYF
- TRBJ2-3 TRBV9 - TGTGCCAGCAGCCCACGGCACCCCGAAGATACGCAGTATTTT CASSPRHPEDTQYF
- TRBJ2-7 TRBV3-1 - TGTGCCAGCAGCCTTCTAGACAGAGCTCCCTACGAGCAGTACTTC CASSLLDRAPYEQYF
- TRBJ2-2 TRBV7-2 - TGTGCCAGCAGCCCGATGTTACAGTTCACCGGGGAGCTGTTTTTT CASSPMLQFTGELFF
- TRBJ2-3 TRBV6-6 TRBD2 TGTGCCAGCAGTTACCGCACTAGCGGGGGGGCAAATACGCAGTATTTT CASSYRTSGGANTQYF
- TRBJ1-1 TRBV7-8 TRBD1 TGTGCCAGCAGCCCAGGACAGGGTAACGCTGAAGCTTTCTTT CASSPGQGNAEAFF
- TRBJ1-5 TRBV12-3/TRBV12-4 - TGTGCCAGCAGTGGGGACCGGAGGGGGCCCCAGCATTTT CASSGDRRGPQHF
- TRBJ1-3 TRBV5-6 - TGTGCCAGCAGCTTCTTCACTCTTGGAAACACCATATATTTT CASSFFTLGNTIYF
once TRBJ1-2 TRBV4-1 - TGCGCCAGCAGCCAAGGCCCCTGGGCAGGCCCTCACTATGGCTACACCTTC CASSQGPWAGPHYGYTF
few TRBJ2-1 TRBV5-1 TRBD1 TGCGCCAGCAGCTTAAAGGGTGTCCCGGACAGGGATTACAATGAGCAGTTCTTC CASSLKGVPDRDYNEQFF
- TRBJ2-7 TRBV6-5 - TGTGCCAGCAGTTACTCGATGGTGGCAGACTACGAGCAGTACTTC CASSYSMVADYEQYF
- TRBJ1-1 TRBV18 TRBD1 TGTGCCGGCTCACCAGGAGGACAGGGGAACACTGAAGCTTTCTTT CAGSPGGQGNTEAFF
- TRBJ2-5 TRBV20-1 - TGCAGTACTAGAGTAGGCAGTTGGTACCAAGAGACCCAGTACTTC CSTRVGSWYQETQYF
few TRBJ2-1 TRBV27 - TGTGCCAGCAGTCCACGTGAGGGAATATTCTATGAGCAGTTCTTC CASSPREGIFYEQFF
- TRBJ2-1 TRBV6-1 - TGTGCCAGCGCGGGAAGTTTGCGGAATGAGCAGTTCTTC CASAGSLRNEQFF
- TRBJ2-5 TRBV29-1 TRBD1 TGCAGCTGGACTGACACCCCCGGGACAGCATACGATCAGTACTTC CSWTDTPGTAYDQYF
- TRBJ2-7 TRBV18 - TGTGCCAGCTCACCGGTTAGGGGGGCCGGGTTTTTGAACGAGCAGTACTTC CASSPVRGAGFLNEQYF
- TRBJ2-7 TRBV15 - TGTGCCACCAGCAGAGATGGGGGAAGTTTGTCCTACGAGCAGTACTTC CATSRDGGSLSYEQYF
- TRBJ1-4 TRBV7-2 TRBD1 TGTGCCAGCAGCGTGACAGGGGTAGATAATGAAAAACTGTTTTTT CASSVTGVDNEKLFF
many TRBJ2-3 TRBV28 TRBD2 TGTGCCAGCAGGTGGGGGGGACTAGCGGGGGCCACAGATACGCAGTATTTT CASRWGGLAGATDTQYF
- TRBJ2-3 TRBV6-5 TRBD2 TGTACCAGCAGTTACTCGGGGGGAGACACAGATACGCAGTATTTT CTSSYSGGDTDTQYF
few TRBJ2-3 TRBV5-1 - TGCGCCAGCAGCTTACACCCCGGGGCTAGCGCTACTAGCACAGATACGCAGTATTTT CASSLHPGASATSTDTQYF
- TRBJ1-2 TRBV5-1 - TGCGCCAGCAGCGTAACCTCGGACAGTCCTGGCTACACCTTC CASSVTSDSPGYTF
few TRBJ1-2 TRBV27 - TGTGCCAGCAGTTTAAAAATGACAGATATTAACTATGGCTACACCTTC CASSLKMTDINYGYTF
few TRBJ2-3 TRBV6-4 TRBD1 TGTGCCAGCAGTGAACTAAGGGGGCTAACAGATACGCAGTATTTT CASSELRGLTDTQYF
- TRBJ2-1 TRBV5-1 TRBD2 TGCGCCAGCAGACTTACGACTAGCGGGCGATACAATGAGCAGTTCTTC CASRLTTSGRYNEQFF
- TRBJ2-7 TRBV24-1 - TGTGCCACCCGGCAAGGGTCCTCCTACGAGCAGTACTTC CATRQGSSYEQYF
- TRBJ2-7 TRBV2 - TGTGCCAGCAGTGCCATAACGTACAGCTACGAGCAGTACTTC CASSAITYSYEQYF
- TRBJ2-5 TRBV5-1 TRBD2 TGCGCCAGCAGCCTGGGGAGTAGCGGGAAACAAGAGACCCAGTACTTC CASSLGSSGKQETQYF
few TRBJ1-2 TRBV2 - TGTGCCAGCACAAAAGAGCAATCGTATGGCTACACCTTC CASTKEQSYGYTF